This T cell receptor beta chain derives from a study of cytomegalovirus exposure and HLA in healthy donors. General observations from the study: Later on, analysis showed that most CMV-associated TCR beta chains appeared to be HLA-restricted. Many donors shared some public TCRs, even though most TCR sequences were rare.

Donors showed nominal health when sampled, although they likely had unrecorded immune exposures. The trim removed 3 bases at V and 0 bases at J, leaving 3 bases unmatched. This CDR3 is built from 15 residues. CDR1 is LNHDA and CDR2 is SQIVND in the germline V gene (reference sequence). PCR employed 60 Vbeta and 13 Jbeta primers. Clones were read by immunoSEQ multiplex PCR, and TCRdb kept only the in-frame ones, dropping some. The repertoire includes approximately 37,000 clones, 82% of them detected once, and 8% to 11% sits in the top ten. Notes on this clone: Its antigen is still unknown.

The V and J genes are TRBV19 and TRBJ2-7, with TRBD2 matching 9 bases. The TCR comes from a woman aged 18 to 35 in good health and CMV-seropositive. Sequencing was done on a sample of PBMCs. The CDR3 nucleotides read TGTGCCAGTAGTATGAGCGGGGGGTTCTCCTACGAGCAGTACTTC. Translated: CASSMSGGFSYEQYF.